This TCR beta chain was captured in a study of beta chain features in type 1 diabetes. Across the whole study: Cell yields, age and gender were similar between patients and healthy donors.

This clone was seen a handful of times. The antigen remains unidentified. The germline gives CDR1 SGDLS, CDR2 YYNGEE. This CDR3 spans 15 amino acids. V dropped 3 bases and J dropped 1 base, with 8 bases sitting between them. General study results and limits: Patients with Type 1 diabetes showed moderately but significantly shorter TCRB CDR3s in all four CD4+ subsets.

Expressed TCRB transcripts were sequenced, since all the RNA that had been isolated was reverse transcribed. Data came from immunoSEQ multiplex PCR; TCRdb stores just in-frame clones and leaves some out. The data contain 640,000 or so clones, around 15% of them singletons. The rearrangement joins TRBV9 to TRBJ1-6; D remains ambiguous. Input material: naive CD4+ T cells from blood. The receptor comes from a young man with type 1 diabetes. Here the CDR3 reads CASSAGRSYNSPLHF. The CDR3 DNA reads TGTGCCAGCAGCGCAGGCCGGTCCTATAATTCACCCCTCCACTTT.